This TCR beta chain was documented in a study of cytomegalovirus exposure and HLA in healthy donors. Looking at the study overall: The same platform as the roughly 630 first-cohort repertoires was used for the 95 to 150 validation repertoires, a later analysis reported. General observations from the study: It was reported that the classifier diagnosed cytomegalovirus status with high specificity and sensitivity in both the original and validation cohorts.

In germline, CDR1 is KGHSH, CDR2 LQKENI. This CDR3 region has 13 residues. Trimming removed 2 bases at V and 6 bases at J, with 8 bases between. Comments on this clone: The antigen is undetermined.

Repertoires were generated with immunoSEQ multiplex PCR, while TCRdb's copy carries only in-frame clones and drops some. The top ten clones hold over 1% of a sample with 100,000 to 150,000 clones, 75% to 90% of them seen once. The study drew the donors from its approximately 120-subject validation cohort, separate from the roughly 700-subject first cohort. Sequencing was carried out using PBMCs. The TCR originated in a woman aged 18-35 years in good health and CMV-seronegative. The rearrangement uses TRBV18 and TRBJ1-5; D unresolved. This CDR3 is CASSPSAAQPQHF. The CDR3 coding sequence is TGTGCCAGCTCACCAAGCGCCGCTCAGCCCCAGCATTTT.